A single sample gave rise to the 30 T cell receptor beta chains below, sequenced in a study of cytomegalovirus exposure and HLA in healthy donors. 60 Vbeta and 13 Jbeta primers were used in PCR. TCRdb keeps only in-frame clones here, not all; method: immunoSEQ multiplex PCR. The sample includes 150,000 to 200,000 clones, 8.5% to 10% of them seen just once. Material: PBMCs. The receptors shown here come from a woman aged 25 to 39 in good health and CMV-seropositive.

This clone was seen more than once but under ten times. V gene TRBV2 combines with J gene TRBJ1-1, with a tentative D call TRBD1 (6 bases). Deletions cut 6 bases from V and 1 base from J, with 18 bases between. Per the germline V gene, CDR1 is SNHLY and CDR2 is FYNNEI. The CDR3 is 16 amino acids. The DNA of the CDR3 is TGTGCCAGCAGAGTAGACAGGTTGAGGGGGAACACTGAAGCTTTCTTT. It is translated as CASRVDRLRGNTEAFF.

The V call is TRBV5-1, the J call TRBJ2-3, with D unresolved. Germline V gene data show CDR1 as SGHRS and CDR2 as YFSETQ. V was cut by 0 bases and J by 0 bases, with 11 bases left in between. The CDR3 is made up of 16 amino acids. This CDR3 is CASSLGARSSTDTQYF. The CDR3 coding sequence is TGCGCCAGCAGCTTGGGAGCGCGGTCGAGCACAGATACGCAGTATTTT.

The V call is TRBV9, the J call TRBJ2-7; 8 positions match TRBD2. Germline CDR1 and CDR2: SGDLS and YYNGEE. V dropped 0 bases and J dropped 6; count of bases not matched to a gene: 8. The CDR3 is 15 amino acids. CDR3 sequence (DNA): TGTGCCAGCAGCGTAGCAGCGGGAGAATTCCGCGAGCAGTACTTC. It codes for CASSVAAGEFREQYF.

This clone was counted between two and nine times. The chain is built from TRBV5-1 and TRBJ2-1, with 8 bases aligning to TRBD2. The CDR3 loop spans 14 amino acids. Germline V lookup: CDR1 SGHRS, CDR2 YFSETQ. V shed 3 bases and J 9 bases; nucleotides not matched to a gene: 8. CDR3 in DNA: TGCGCCAGCAGCTCACTCGTAGCGGGATCTGAGCAGTTCTTC. Translated, it gives CASSSLVAGSEQFF.

This chain uses TRBV29-1 with TRBJ2-3; 9 nucleotides align to TRBD2. The CDR3 loop spans 15 amino acids. Trimming took 6 bases from V and 4 from J; bases not matched to a gene: 11. Germline-derived CDR1 and CDR2 are SQVTM and ANQGSEA. The CDR3 sequence is CSVYRGTSPSDTQYF. CDR3 DNA sequence: TGCAGCGTCTATCGTGGGACTAGCCCATCAGATACGCAGTATTTT.

In this sample, this clone turned up a few times. The chain links TRBV30 to TRBJ2-1, with D tentatively TRBD2 (6 bases). Trimming left V 8 bases short and J 0 bases short, with 20 bases between. The germline V gene encodes CDR1 GTSNPN and CDR2 SVGIG (reference sequence). The CDR3 sequence is 16 residues long. Here the CDR3 DNA reads TGTGCCACAAAGGGCGGGACTCCCCGCTCCTACAATGAGCAGTTCTTC. Its translation is CATKGGTPRSYNEQFF.

This clone appeared a few times. The V and J genes are TRBV5-4 and TRBJ2-1; 11 bases line up with TRBD2. This CDR3 is built from 16 residues. The germline V gene has CDR1 SGHNT and CDR2 YYREEE (reference sequence). The junction had 10 bases not matched to a gene; V was cut back by 4 bases and J by 7 bases. The CDR3 DNA is TGTGCCAGCAGCCCCCAACTAGCGGGAGTAACGAATGAGCAGTTCTTC. Protein product: CASSPQLAGVTNEQFF.

The sample holds a few counts of this clone. The chain uses TRBV30 and TRBJ1-3; the match to TRBD1 covers 10 bases. Looked up from germline, CDR1 is GTSNPN and CDR2 is SVGIG (reference sequence). CDR3 length: 18 residues. Losses at the gene ends were 0 bases for V and 2 bases for J; bases not matched to a gene: 10. The CDR3 nucleotides read TGTGCCTGGAGTGTACGGGACAGGGGACGCTGGACTGGAAACACCATATATTTT. It yields the protein CAWSVRDRGRWTGNTIYF.

A few counts support this clone. V usage is TRBV6-5 and J usage is TRBJ2-1, with D perhaps TRBD2 (6 bases). Germline lookup yields CDR1 MNHEY and CDR2 SVGAGI. V was shortened by 0 bases and J by 2 bases, with 8 bases between the two germline ends. This CDR3 contains 15 residues. Written as DNA, the CDR3 is TGTGCCAGCAGTTACTCCGCGGGGACCTACAATGAGCAGTTCTTC. Its translation: CASSYSAGTYNEQFF.

This clone was counted a few times. This sequence joins TRBV2 and TRBJ1-2; TRBD1 matches 9 bases. The V gene's germline CDR1 is SNHLY and CDR2 FYNNEI. The junction had 13 bases not matched to a gene; V was cut back by 6 bases and J by 8 bases. The CDR3 is made up of 15 amino acids. The CDR3 region has the DNA TGTGCCAGCAGGAGACCGGGGACAGGGTCAGGCGGCTACACCTTC. Its protein product is CASRRPGTGSGGYTF.

This clone has a handful of counts. The rearrangement links TRBV4-1 to TRBJ2-3, with 7 bases that match TRBD2. Trimming at V came to 0 bases and at J to 1 base, leaving 10 bases not matched to a gene. Germline loops: CDR1 MGHRA, CDR2 YSYEKL. CDR3 length equals 18 residues. The CDR3 region is CASSQEAITGGGTDTQYF. For the CDR3, the DNA is TGCGCCAGCAGCCAAGAAGCGATAACGGGAGGTGGCACAGATACGCAGTATTTT.

This clone was picked up a small number of times. The chain employs TRBV7-9 and TRBJ2-1; 11 nucleotides line up with TRBD2. The CDR3 covers 16 residues. Germline assignment: CDR1 SEHNR and CDR2 FQNEAQ (reference sequence). V was pared by 5 bases and J by 7 bases, with 10 bases of the junction left unmatched. In nucleotides, the CDR3 is TGTGCCAGCAGCCCCGGAATACTAGCGGGAGTGAATGAGCAGTTCTTC. Amino acids: CASSPGILAGVNEQFF.

The chain joins TRBV5-1 to TRBJ2-1, with TRBD2 matching over 9 bases. The V segment lost 0 bases and the J segment 5 bases; nucleotides outside the gene matches: 9. CDR1 is SGHRS, CDR2 YFSETQ, per germline. This CDR3 has 17 amino acids. This chain's CDR3 is CASSLVAGVKGDNEQFF. CDR3 nucleotide sequence: TGCGCCAGCAGCTTGGTAGCGGGAGTCAAGGGGGACAATGAGCAGTTCTTC.

This clone has more than one count but fewer than ten. The chain combines TRBV7-2 with TRBJ2-1; 9 positions match TRBD1. The CDR3 is 15 residues long. The V gene end was trimmed by 7 bases and the J gene end by 2 bases; junction bases not matched to a gene: 6. Germline CDR1 is SGHTA and CDR2 is FQGNSA. CDR3 loop: CASNKQGAPYNEQFF. CDR3 coding DNA: TGTGCCAGCAACAAACAGGGGGCCCCCTACAATGAGCAGTTCTTC. Variable domain in full (rest from reference TRBV7-2 and TRBJ2-1): GAGVSQSPSNKVTEKGKDVELRCDPISGHTALYWYRQSLGQGLEFLIYFQGNSAPDKSGLPSDRFSAERTGGSVSTLTIQRTQQEDSAVYLCASNKQGAPYNEQFFGPGTRLTVL.

This clone was seen more than once but under ten times. The chain combines TRBV12-2 with TRBJ2-7; the D segment call TRBD1 is taken from the table without a DNA check. TRBV12-2 corresponds to a pseudogene. The CDR3 sequence is 16 residues long. CDR3 DNA sequence: TGTGCAAGTCGCTTAGCGGGACAGGGGGGACCCTACGAGCAGTACTTC. Encoded protein: CASRLAGQGGPYEQYF.

The gene calls are TRBV11-2 and TRBJ2-7; the match to TRBD1 covers 8 bases. Looked up from germline, CDR1 is SGHAT and CDR2 is FQNNGV. The V and J ends lost 5 bases and 6 bases, in that order; junction bases with no gene match: 12. The CDR3 sequence is 15 residues long. CDR3: CASSRTGHEGGEQYF. The CDR3 nucleotides read TGTGCCAGCAGCCGGACAGGGCACGAGGGCGGCGAGCAGTACTTC.

The V call is TRBV19, the J call TRBJ2-1, with D maybe TRBD1 (5 bases). The V and J ends lost 1 base and 7 bases respectively, with 20 bases between them. CDR3 length: 17 residues. Germline loops: CDR1 LNHDA, CDR2 SQIVND (reference sequence). CDR3 sequence reads: CASSIVGALSPLNEQFF. The CDR3, as DNA: TGTGCCAGTAGTATAGTAGGGGCACTATCCCCCTTAAATGAGCAGTTCTTC.

The gene calls are TRBV5-6 and TRBJ2-7; D call uncertain. Trimming shortened V by 0 bases and J by 1 base, and 5 bases separated the two germline ends. The CDR3 is made up of 13 amino acids. Germline loops: CDR1 SGHDT, CDR2 YYEEEE. The CDR3 sequence: CASSLGVSYEQYF. The CDR3 coding sequence is TGTGCCAGCAGCTTGGGAGTTTCCTACGAGCAGTACTTC.

This clone was seen only a few times. The chain carries TRBV7-4 and TRBJ2-2, with 13 nucleotides matching TRBD2. V was pared by 4 bases and J by 5 bases, with 10 bases of the junction left unmatched. The CDR3 is 18 amino acids. Germline V gene data show CDR1 as SGHVT and CDR2 as SQSDAQ. The CDR3 reads CASSSGRTSGSGTGELFF. The CDR3 coding sequence is TGTGCCAGCAGCTCAGGGCGGACTAGCGGGAGTGGTACCGGGGAGCTGTTTTTT.

About this clone: The sample carries other DNA sequences with the same CDR3. This rearrangement joins TRBV6-1 to TRBJ2-5, with D hard to call. The V end lost 5 bases, the J end lost 1 base, and 11 bases lay between the germline ends. Germline V CDR1 and CDR2: MNHNS, SASEGT. CDR3 size: 14 residues. CDR3 coding DNA: TGTGCCAGCAGTCCATACAGTTTCCAAGAGACCCAGTACTTC. It translates to CASSPYSFQETQYF.

The chain uses TRBV6-1 and TRBJ2-1; 13 bases are shared with TRBD2. This CDR3 is 16 amino acids long. The germline V gene encodes CDR1 MNHNS and CDR2 SASEGT. J gave up 5 bases and V 4 bases, and 5 bases lay outside the gene matches. The CDR3 sequence is CASSAWTSGSNNEQFF. CDR3 bases: TGTGCCAGCAGTGCCTGGACTAGCGGGAGTAACAATGAGCAGTTCTTC.

This clone has a handful of counts. V and J are TRBV4-1 and TRBJ1-5; D perhaps matches TRBD1 (5 bases). CDR1 is MGHRA, CDR2 YSYEKL, per germline. CDR3 length: 17 residues. The ends were cut back, 0 bases at V and 2 bases at J, with 14 bases in the middle. CDR3 protein: CASSQDPQGTGNQPQHF. CDR3 nucleotides: TGCGCCAGCAGCCAAGATCCGCAGGGAACGGGCAATCAGCCCCAGCATTTT.

This clone was picked up a small number of times. The V gene is TRBV13, the J gene TRBJ2-7; the D gene is possibly TRBD2 (6 bases). Germline V gene sequence: CDR1 PRHDT, CDR2 FYEKMQ (reference sequence). The germline V and J ends were trimmed by 5 bases and 1 base, with 12 bases remaining between them. The CDR3 loop spans 14 amino acids. CDR3 amino acids: CASSPMGLSYEQYF. The DNA of the CDR3 is TGTGCCAGCAGCCCGATGGGACTGTCCTACGAGCAGTACTTC. Based on the CDR3 plus reference TRBV13 and TRBJ2-7, the full variable domain is AAGVIQSPRHLIKEKRETATLKCYPIPRHDTVYWYQQGPGQDPQFLISFYEKMQSDKGSIPDRFSAQQFSDYHSELNMSSLELGDSALYFCASSPMGLSYEQYFGPGTRLTVT.

This clone has a handful of counts. The V gene is TRBV6-5, the J gene TRBJ2-3, with TRBD1 as a possible D gene (7 bases). The CDR3 extends over 15 amino acids. Deletions cut 5 bases from V and 1 base from J, with 13 bases between. CDR1 and CDR2 (germline): MNHEY, SVGAGI. CDR3 amino acids: CASSPPGGRTDTQYF. CDR3 coding DNA: TGTGCCAGCAGTCCCCCAGGGGGGCGCACAGATACGCAGTATTTT.

This clone came up a few times. This chain connects TRBV5-1 to TRBJ1-2; 8 bases line up with TRBD1. This CDR3 spans 16 amino acids. V trimming: 4 bases; J trimming: 0 bases; junction bases outside the gene matches: 8. Germline-derived CDR1 and CDR2 are SGHRS and YFSETQ. The CDR3 bases are TGCGCCAGCAGCCCCGGACAGGGAAGGGCTAACTATGGCTACACCTTC. Translating gives CASSPGQGRANYGYTF.

This clone was seen a handful of times. The chain joins TRBV5-6 to TRBJ2-3, with 7 bases fitting TRBD2. J gave up 11 bases and V 0 bases, and 3 bases lay outside the gene matches. CDR3 size: 12 residues. CDR1 and CDR2 (germline): SGHDT, YYEEEE. The CDR3 sequence: CASSLGPGGQYF. CDR3 bases: TGTGCCAGCAGCTTGGGTCCGGGAGGGCAGTATTTT.

Comments on this clone: A junction boundary mismatches the germline segment, possibly from a read error. The rearrangement uses TRBV10-1 and TRBJ2-7; D ambiguous. Germline V CDR1 and CDR2: WNHNN, SYGVQD (reference sequence). The CDR3 sequence is 10 residues long. The CDR3 DNA reads TGCGCCAGGCCCCCCTGTGCCCAGGACTTC. This codes for CARPPCAQDF.

J is TRBJ1-4 and V is TRBV14; maybe TRBD1 (6 bases). The CDR3 runs to 15 residues. The germline V gene has CDR1 SGHDN and CDR2 FVKESK. Trimming cost V 3 bases and J 4 bases, with 12 bases left between them. CDR3 nucleotides: TGTGCCAGCAGCCAGCGACAGGCCCGTAATGAAAAACTGTTTTTT. It specifies CASSQRQARNEKLFF.

This clone turned up a few times. The rearrangement links TRBV5-3 to TRBJ2-7, with 8 positions matching TRBD1. TRBV5-3 qualifies as an ORF whose function is uncertain. J lost 6 bases, V lost 4 bases, and 6 bases had no gene match. The CDR3 covers 13 residues. CDR3 bases: TGTGCCAGAAGCACGGGACAGGAGATCGAGCAGTACTTC. Protein: CARSTGQEIEQYF.

This chain connects TRBV9 to TRBJ2-7; TRBD2 aligns across 12 bases. The CDR3 runs 14 residues. The germline gives CDR1 SGDLS, CDR2 YYNGEE. J was trimmed by 7 bases and V by 4 bases; bases with no gene match: 6. CDR3 nucleotide sequence: TGTGCCAGCAGCAAGACTAGCGGGAGAAATGAGCAGTACTTC. It specifies CASSKTSGRNEQYF.